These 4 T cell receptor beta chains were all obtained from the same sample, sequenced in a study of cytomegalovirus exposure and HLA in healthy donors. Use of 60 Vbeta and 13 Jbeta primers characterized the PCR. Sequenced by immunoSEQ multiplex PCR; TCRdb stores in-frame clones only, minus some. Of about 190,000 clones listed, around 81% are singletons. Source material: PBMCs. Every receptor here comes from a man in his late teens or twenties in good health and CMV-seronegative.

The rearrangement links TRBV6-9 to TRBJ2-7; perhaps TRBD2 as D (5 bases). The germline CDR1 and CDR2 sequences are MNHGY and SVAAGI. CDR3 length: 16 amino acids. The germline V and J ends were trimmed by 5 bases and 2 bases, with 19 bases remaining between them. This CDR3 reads CASSIPGGQATYEQYF. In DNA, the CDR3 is TGTGCCAGCAGTATCCCCGGAGGCCAAGCCACCTACGAGCAGTACTTC.

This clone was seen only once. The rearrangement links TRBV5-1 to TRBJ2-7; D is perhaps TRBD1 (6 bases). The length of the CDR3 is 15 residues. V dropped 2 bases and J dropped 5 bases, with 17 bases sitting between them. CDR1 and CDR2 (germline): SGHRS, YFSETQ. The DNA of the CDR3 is TGCGCCAGCAGCTTACAGGGATCCTCTAAGGACGAGCAGTACTTC. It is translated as CASSLQGSSKDEQYF.

CDR3 region: CASSQGPGSYEQYF. The CDR3 nucleotides read TGCGCCAGCAGCCAAGGGCCGGGATCCTACGAGCAGTACTTC. The V and J genes are TRBV4-1 and TRBJ2-7; D possibly corresponds to TRBD2 (5 bases). The CDR3 length is 14 residues. Trimming removed 1 base from V and 1 base from J, with 8 bases in between. CDR1 MGHRA and CDR2 YSYEKL come from the germline V gene.

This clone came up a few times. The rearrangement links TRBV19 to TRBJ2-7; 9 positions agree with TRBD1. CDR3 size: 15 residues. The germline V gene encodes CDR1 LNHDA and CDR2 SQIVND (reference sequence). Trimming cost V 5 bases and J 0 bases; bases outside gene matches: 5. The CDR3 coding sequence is TGTGCCAGTAGTCCAGAGACAGGGGGCTCCTACGAGCAGTACTTC. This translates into CASSPETGGSYEQYF.